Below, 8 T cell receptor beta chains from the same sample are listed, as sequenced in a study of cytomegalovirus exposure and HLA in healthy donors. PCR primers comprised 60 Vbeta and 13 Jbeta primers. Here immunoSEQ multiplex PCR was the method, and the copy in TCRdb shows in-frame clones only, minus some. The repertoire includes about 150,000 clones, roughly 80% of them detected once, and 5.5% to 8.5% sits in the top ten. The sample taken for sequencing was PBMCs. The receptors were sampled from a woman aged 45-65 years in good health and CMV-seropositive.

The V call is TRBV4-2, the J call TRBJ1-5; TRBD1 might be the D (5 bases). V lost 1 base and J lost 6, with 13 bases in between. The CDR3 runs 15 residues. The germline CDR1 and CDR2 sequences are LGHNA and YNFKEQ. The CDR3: CASSQAQGGAQPQHF. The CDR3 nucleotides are TGTGCCAGCAGCCAAGCCCAGGGAGGAGCTCAGCCCCAGCATTTT.

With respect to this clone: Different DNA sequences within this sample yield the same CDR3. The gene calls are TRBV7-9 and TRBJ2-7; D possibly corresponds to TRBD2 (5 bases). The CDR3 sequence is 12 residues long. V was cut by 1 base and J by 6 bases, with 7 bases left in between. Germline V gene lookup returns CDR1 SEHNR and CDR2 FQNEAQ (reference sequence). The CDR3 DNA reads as TGTGCCAGCAGCTTAGGAGGGAGCGAGCAGTACTTC. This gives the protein CASSLGGSEQYF.

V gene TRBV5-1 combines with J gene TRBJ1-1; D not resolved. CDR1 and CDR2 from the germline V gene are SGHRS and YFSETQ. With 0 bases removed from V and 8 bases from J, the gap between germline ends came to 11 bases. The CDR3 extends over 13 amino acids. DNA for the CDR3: TGCGCCAGCAGCTTGGGTAGCGGGTTAGAAGCTTTCTTT. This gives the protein CASSLGSGLEAFF.

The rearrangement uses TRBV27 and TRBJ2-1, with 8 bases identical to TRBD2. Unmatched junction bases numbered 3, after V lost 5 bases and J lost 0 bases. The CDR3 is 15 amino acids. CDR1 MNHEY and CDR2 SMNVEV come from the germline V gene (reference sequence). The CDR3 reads CASSVSGGSYNEQFF. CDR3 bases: TGTGCCAGCAGTGTAAGCGGGGGCTCCTACAATGAGCAGTTCTTC.

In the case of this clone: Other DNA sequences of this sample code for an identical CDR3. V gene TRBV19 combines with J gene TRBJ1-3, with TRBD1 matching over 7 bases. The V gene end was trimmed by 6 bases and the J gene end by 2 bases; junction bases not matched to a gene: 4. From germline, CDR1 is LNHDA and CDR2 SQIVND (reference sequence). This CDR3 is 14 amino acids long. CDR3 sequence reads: CASRERGPGNTIYF. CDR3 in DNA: TGTGCCAGTAGGGAGAGGGGGCCTGGAAACACCATATATTTT.

DNA of the CDR3: TGCAGCGCCGACCAACTAGCGGGTTACGAGCAGTACTTC. Translation: CSADQLAGYEQYF. The chain is built from TRBV29-1 and TRBJ2-7; 9 nucleotides agree with TRBD2. The CDR3 has 13 amino acids. The V segment lost 7 bases and the J segment 4 bases; nucleotides outside the gene matches: 8. CDR1 and CDR2 (germline): SQVTM, ANQGSEA.

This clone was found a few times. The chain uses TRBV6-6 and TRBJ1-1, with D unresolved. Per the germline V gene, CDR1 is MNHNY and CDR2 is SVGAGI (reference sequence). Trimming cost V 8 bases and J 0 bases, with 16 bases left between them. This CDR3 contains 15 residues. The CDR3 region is CASAEGAYLNTEAFF. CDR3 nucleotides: TGTGCCAGCGCCGAGGGAGCTTATCTGAACACTGAAGCTTTCTTT.

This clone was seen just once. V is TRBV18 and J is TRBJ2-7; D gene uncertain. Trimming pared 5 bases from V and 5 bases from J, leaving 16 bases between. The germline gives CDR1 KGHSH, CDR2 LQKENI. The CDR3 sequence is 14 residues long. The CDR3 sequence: CASSLTYASDEQYF. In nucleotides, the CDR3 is TGTGCCAGCTCATTAACTTACGCTTCTGACGAGCAGTACTTC. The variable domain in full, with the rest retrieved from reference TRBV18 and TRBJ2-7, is NAGVMQNPRHLVRRRGQEARLRCSPMKGHSHVYWYRQLPEEGLKFMVYLQKENIIDESGMPKERFSAEFPKEGPSILRIQQVVRGDSAAYFCASSLTYASDEQYFGPGTRLTVT.